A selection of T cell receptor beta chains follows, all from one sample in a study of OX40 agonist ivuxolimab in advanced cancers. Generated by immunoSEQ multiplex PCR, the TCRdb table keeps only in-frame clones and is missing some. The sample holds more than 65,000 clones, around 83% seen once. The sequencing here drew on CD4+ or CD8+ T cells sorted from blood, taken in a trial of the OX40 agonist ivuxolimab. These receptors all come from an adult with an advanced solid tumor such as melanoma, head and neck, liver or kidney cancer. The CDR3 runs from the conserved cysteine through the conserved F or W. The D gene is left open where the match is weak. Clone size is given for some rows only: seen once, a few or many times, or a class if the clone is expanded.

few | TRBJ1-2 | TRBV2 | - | CARGDSSPNYGYTF | TGTGCCAGAGGGGATTCGTCGCCTAACTATGGCTACACCTTC
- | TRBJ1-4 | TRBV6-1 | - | CASSATRGAGRYNEKLFF | TGTGCCAGCAGTGCGACGCGGGGGGCCGGCCGGTATAATGAAAAACTGTTTTTT
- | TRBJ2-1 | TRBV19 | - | CASSIWGSEQFF | TGTGCCAGTAGTATATGGGGGAGTGAGCAGTTCTTC
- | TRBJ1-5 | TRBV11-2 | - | CASSLMDFPTQHF | TGTGCCAGCAGCTTAATGGACTTCCCCACCCAGCATTTT
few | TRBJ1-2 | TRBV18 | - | CASSPPGAYGYTF | TGTGCCAGCTCACCTCCCGGGGCCTATGGCTACACCTTC
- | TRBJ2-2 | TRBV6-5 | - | CASSYSPAGTGELFF | TGTGCCAGCAGTTACTCCCCAGCGGGCACCGGGGAGCTGTTTTTT
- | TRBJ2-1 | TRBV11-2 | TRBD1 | CASSAKTGGFGGNEQFF | TGTGCCAGCAGCGCCAAGACAGGGGGCTTTGGAGGCAATGAGCAGTTCTTC
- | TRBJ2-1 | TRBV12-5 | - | CASGSLTGEQFF | TGTGCTAGTGGTTCCCTAACGGGGGAGCAGTTCTTC
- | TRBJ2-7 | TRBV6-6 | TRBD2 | CASRSGGYEQYF | TGTGCCAGCCGGTCGGGGGGATACGAGCAGTACTTC
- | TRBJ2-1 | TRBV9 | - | CASSPRIGSSYNEQFF | TGTGCCAGCAGTCCCCGAATCGGGAGCTCCTACAATGAGCAGTTCTTC
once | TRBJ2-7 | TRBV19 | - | CASSARENRAEQYF | TGTGCCAGTAGTGCCCGGGAGAACAGGGCCGAGCAGTACTTC
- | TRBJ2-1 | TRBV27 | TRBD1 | CASSFWGDRGLFF | TGTGCCAGCAGTTTTTGGGGGGACAGGGGCCTGTTCTTC
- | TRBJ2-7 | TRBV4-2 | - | CASSQDRYAAGEQYF | TGTGCCAGCAGCCAAGATCGATACGCGGCGGGGGAGCAGTACTTC
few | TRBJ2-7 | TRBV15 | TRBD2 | CATSRAGGSYEQYF | TGTGCCACCAGCAGAGCCGGGGGGTCCTACGAGCAGTACTTC
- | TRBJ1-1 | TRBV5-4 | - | CASRQGGAGDSNTEAFF | TGTGCCAGCAGGCAGGGAGGGGCAGGGGATTCGAACACTGAAGCTTTCTTT
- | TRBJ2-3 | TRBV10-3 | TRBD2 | CAISPLMGLAGVRVTDTQYF | TGTGCCATCAGTCCGCTAATGGGACTAGCGGGGGTAAGGGTCACAGATACGCAGTATTTT
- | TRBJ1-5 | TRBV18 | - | CASSSADNQPQHF | TGTGCCAGCTCCAGCGCGGATAATCAGCCCCAGCATTTT
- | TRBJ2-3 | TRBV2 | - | CASMADGTDTQYF | TGTGCCAGCATGGCAGACGGCACAGATACGCAGTATTTT
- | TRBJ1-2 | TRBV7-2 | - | CASSLGQTYYGYTF | TGTGCCAGCAGCTTAGGACAAACGTACTATGGCTACACCTTC
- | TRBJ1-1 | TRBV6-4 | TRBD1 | CASRSQPGQGATEAFF | TGTGCCAGCAGATCCCAGCCGGGACAGGGGGCCACTGAAGCTTTCTTT
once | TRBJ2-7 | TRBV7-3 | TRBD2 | CASSPGAGATYEQYF | TGTGCCAGCAGCCCGGGAGCGGGGGCTACCTACGAGCAGTACTTC
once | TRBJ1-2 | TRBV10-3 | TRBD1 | CAISELGQGNYGYTF | TGTGCCATCAGTGAGTTGGGACAGGGAAACTATGGCTACACCTTC